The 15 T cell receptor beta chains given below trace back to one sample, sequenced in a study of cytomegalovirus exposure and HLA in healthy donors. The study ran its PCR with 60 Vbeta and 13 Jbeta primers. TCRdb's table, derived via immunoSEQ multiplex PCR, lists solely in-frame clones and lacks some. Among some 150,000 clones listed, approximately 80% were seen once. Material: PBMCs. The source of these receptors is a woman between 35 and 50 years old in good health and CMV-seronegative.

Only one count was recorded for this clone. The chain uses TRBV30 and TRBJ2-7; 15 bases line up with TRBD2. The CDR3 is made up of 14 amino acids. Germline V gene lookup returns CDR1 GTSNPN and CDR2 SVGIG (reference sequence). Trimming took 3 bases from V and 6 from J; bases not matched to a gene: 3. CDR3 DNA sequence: TGTGCCTGGAGAGGACTAGCGGGAGGGTCCGAGCAGTACTTC. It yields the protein CAWRGLAGGSEQYF. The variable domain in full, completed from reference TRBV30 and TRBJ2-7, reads SQTIHQWPATLVQPVGSPLSLECTVEGTSNPNLYWYRQAAGRGLQLLFYSVGIGQISSEVPQNLSASRPQDRQFILSSKKLLLSDSGFYLCAWRGLAGGSEQYFGPGTRLTVT.

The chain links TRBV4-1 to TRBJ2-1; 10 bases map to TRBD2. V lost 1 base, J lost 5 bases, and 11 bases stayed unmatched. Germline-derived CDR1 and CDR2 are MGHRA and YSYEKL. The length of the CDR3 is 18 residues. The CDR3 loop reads CASSQALGGLAGDNEQFF. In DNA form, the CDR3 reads TGCGCCAGCAGCCAAGCCCTGGGAGGGCTAGCGGGGGACAATGAGCAGTTCTTC.

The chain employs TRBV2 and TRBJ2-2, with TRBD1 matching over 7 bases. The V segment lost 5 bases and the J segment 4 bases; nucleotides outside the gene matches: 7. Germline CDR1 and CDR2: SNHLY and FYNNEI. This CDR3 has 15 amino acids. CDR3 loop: CASSLDRASTGELFF. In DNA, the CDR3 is TGTGCCAGCAGTTTAGACAGGGCCAGCACCGGGGAGCTGTTTTTT. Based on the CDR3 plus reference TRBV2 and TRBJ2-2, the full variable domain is EPEVTQTPSHQVTQMGQEVILRCVPISNHLYFYWYRQILGQKVEFLVSFYNNEISEKSEIFDDQFSVERPDGSNFTLKIRSTKLEDSAMYFCASSLDRASTGELFFGEGSRLTVL.

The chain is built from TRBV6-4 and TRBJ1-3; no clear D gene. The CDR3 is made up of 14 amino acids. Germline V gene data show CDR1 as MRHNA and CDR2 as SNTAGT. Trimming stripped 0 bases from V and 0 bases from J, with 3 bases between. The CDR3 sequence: CASSDSSSGNTIYF. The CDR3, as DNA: TGTGCCAGCAGTGACTCTAGCTCTGGAAACACCATATATTTT.

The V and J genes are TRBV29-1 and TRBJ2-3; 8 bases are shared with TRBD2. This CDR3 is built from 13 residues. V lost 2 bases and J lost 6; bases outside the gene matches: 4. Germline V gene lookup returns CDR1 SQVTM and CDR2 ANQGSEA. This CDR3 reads CSVERGGGDTQYF. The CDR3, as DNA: TGCAGCGTTGAACGGGGCGGGGGGGATACGCAGTATTTT.

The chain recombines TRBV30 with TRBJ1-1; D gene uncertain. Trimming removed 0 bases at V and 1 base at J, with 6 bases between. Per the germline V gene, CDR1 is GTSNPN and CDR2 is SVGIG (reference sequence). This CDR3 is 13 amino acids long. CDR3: CAWSVRQNTEAFF. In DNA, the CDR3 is TGTGCCTGGAGTGTGCGGCAGAACACTGAAGCTTTCTTT.

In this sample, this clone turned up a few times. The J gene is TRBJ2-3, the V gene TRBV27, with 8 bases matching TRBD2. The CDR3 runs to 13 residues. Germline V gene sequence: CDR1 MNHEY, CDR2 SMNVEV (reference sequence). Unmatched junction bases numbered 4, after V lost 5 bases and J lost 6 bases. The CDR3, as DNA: TGTGCCAGCAGTGCGGGGGGCGGGGATACGCAGTATTTT. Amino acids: CASSAGGGDTQYF.

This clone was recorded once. The DNA of the CDR3 is TGCGCCAGCAGCCTGGAAGGGGCCAGTCAGGGGGGCCAGTACTTC. Protein: CASSLEGASQGGQYF. The chain employs TRBV5-1 and TRBJ2-5, with D possibly matching TRBD1 (7 bases). The CDR3 totals 15 residues. Per the germline V gene, CDR1 is SGHRS and CDR2 is YFSETQ. V lost 4 bases and J lost 10, with 23 bases in between.

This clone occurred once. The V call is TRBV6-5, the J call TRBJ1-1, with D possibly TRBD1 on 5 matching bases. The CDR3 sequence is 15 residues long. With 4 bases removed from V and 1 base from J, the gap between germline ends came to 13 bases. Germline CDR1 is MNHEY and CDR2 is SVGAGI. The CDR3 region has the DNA TGTGCCAGCAGTTCCGCCGGGGGAGAGAACACTGAAGCTTTCTTT. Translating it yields CASSSAGGENTEAFF.

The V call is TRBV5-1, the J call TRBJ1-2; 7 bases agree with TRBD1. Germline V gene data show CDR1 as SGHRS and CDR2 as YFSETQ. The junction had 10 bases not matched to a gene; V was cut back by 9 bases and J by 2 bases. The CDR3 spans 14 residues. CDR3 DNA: TGCGCCACCGAAGAGGGGGCTGGCAACTATGGCTACACCTTC. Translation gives CATEEGAGNYGYTF.

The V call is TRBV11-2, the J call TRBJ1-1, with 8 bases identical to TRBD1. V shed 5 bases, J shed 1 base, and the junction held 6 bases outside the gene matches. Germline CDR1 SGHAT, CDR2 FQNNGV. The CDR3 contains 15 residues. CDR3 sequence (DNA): TGTGCCAGCAGCCCAAAGGACAGGGCGAACACTGAAGCTTTCTTT. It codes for CASSPKDRANTEAFF.

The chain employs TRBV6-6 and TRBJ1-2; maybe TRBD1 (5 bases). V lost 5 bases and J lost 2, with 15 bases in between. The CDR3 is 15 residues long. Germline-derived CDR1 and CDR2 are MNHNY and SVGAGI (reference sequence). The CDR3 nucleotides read TGTGCCAGCAGTAGACAGAGCCCTTTAAACTATGGCTACACCTTC. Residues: CASSRQSPLNYGYTF.

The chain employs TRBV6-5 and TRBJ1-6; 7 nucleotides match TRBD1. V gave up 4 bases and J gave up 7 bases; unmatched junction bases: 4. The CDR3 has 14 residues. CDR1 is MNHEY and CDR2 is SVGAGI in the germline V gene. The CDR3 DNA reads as TGTGCCAGCAGTTCGGGACAGAGGAATTCACCCCTCCACTTT. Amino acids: CASSSGQRNSPLHF.

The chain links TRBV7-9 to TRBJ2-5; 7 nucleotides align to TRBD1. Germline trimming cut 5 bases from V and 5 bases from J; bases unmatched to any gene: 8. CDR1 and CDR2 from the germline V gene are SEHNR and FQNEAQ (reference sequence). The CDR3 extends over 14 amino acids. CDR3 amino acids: CASSPTGVGETQYF. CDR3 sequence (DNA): TGTGCCAGCAGCCCAACAGGGGTGGGGGAGACCCAGTACTTC.

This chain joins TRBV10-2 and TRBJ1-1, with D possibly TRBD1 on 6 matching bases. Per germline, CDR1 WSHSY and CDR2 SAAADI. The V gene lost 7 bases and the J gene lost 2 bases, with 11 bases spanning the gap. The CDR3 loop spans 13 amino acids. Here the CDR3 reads CASTRTANTEAFF. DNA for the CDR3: TGCGCCAGCACTAGGACAGCCAACACTGAAGCTTTCTTT.